The source of this TCR beta chain is a study of blood T cell repertoires in COVID-19. Profiling relied on immunoSEQ multiplex PCR, and the TCRdb table lists in-frame clones only, not all of them. Of hundreds of thousands of clones in the sample, 90% were seen once. Individuals drawn from around 25 US areas were about 18 to 95 years old. Cohorts were determined from participant-reported clinical history. Those designated as exposed participants met a COVID-19 case within 2 weeks before study entry. Trimming took 6 bases from V and 4 from J, leaving 13 bases between them. Germline CDR1 reads SQVTM; CDR2 reads ANQGSEA. The CDR3 spans 13 residues.

Sequenced: PBMCs or T cells enriched from blood (not recorded which). The V call is TRBV29-1, the J call TRBJ1-5, with D possibly TRBD1 on 5 matching bases. The clonotype comes from a man in his fifties who had been exposed to COVID-19. The CDR3 protein is CSVGEGLNQPQHF. CDR3 DNA sequence: TGCAGCGTGGGGGAGGGGCTTAATCAGCCCCAGCATTTT.